Listed below are T cell receptor beta chains from one sample, sequenced in a study of identical twins. One entry per CDR3 protein results from TCRdb running MiXCR on the 5' RACE reads. The sample lists about 240,000 distinct CDR3 sequences, about 7.5% seen once, with under 6.5% in the top ten. The sample also formed part of further work on yellow fever vaccine responses in identical twins.

The sequencing sample was made of CD8+ T cells sorted from blood. Receptor source: a woman aged 18-29 years in good health. The CDR3 runs from the conserved cysteine through the conserved F or W. The D gene is left open where the match is weak. Size is stated for part of the rows, as once, few or many counts, or as a class when the clone is expanded.

>few|TRBV6-5|TRBD1|TRBJ1-1
TGTGCCAGCAGTACCTCAACAGGGGGGGCTTTCTTT
CASSTSTGGAFF
>few|TRBV5-1|.|TRBJ1-2
TGCGCCAGCAGCTTGGCCGCAGGGGAGGTCTATGGCTACACCTTC
CASSLAAGEVYGYTF
>.|TRBV7-9|TRBD1|TRBJ1-4
TGTGCCAGCAGCTCCGGACAGGGGGCGAATGAAAAACTGTTTTTT
CASSSGQGANEKLFF
>many|TRBV4-1|.|TRBJ2-1
TGCGCCAGCAGCCGAGCACTCGGCAATGAGCAGTTCTTC
CASSRALGNEQFF
>many|TRBV4-1|TRBD1|TRBJ1-1
TGCGCCAGCAGCCAAGGTAGGGGGCCTCTGTCGGAAGCTTTCTTT
CASSQGRGPLSEAFF
>.|TRBV4-1|.|TRBJ1-1
TGCGCCAGCAGCCAACAAGGGACTAACACTGAAGCTTTCTTT
CASSQQGTNTEAFF
>many|TRBV27|.|TRBJ1-2
TGTGCCAGCAGTTTGGGGCAGGCCCAAAATAACTACACCTTC
CASSLGQAQNNYTF
>few|TRBV11-2|.|TRBJ2-1
TGTGCCAGCAGCTCCCCAGGGGCCGGTGGCCACAATGAGCAGTTCTTC
CASSSPGAGGHNEQFF
>many|TRBV4-1|.|TRBJ1-1
TGCGCCAGCAGCCCCAGCGGAACTGAAGCTTTCTTT
CASSPSGTEAFF
>.|TRBV20-1|TRBD2|TRBJ2-3
TGCAGTGCTAGGGTTGACGGGACTAGCAAACTCACAGATACGCAGTATTTT
CSARVDGTSKLTDTQYF
>.|TRBV5-1|TRBD1|TRBJ1-6
TGCGCCAGCAGCTCTTGGACAGGGGAATATAATTCACCCCTCCACTTT
CASSSWTGEYNSPLHF
>many|TRBV7-9|.|TRBJ1-1
TGTGCCAGCAGCTGGGCAGGTGGGTCGGGCACTGAAGCTTTCTTT
CASSWAGGSGTEAFF
>few|TRBV3-1|TRBD1|TRBJ2-1
TGTGCCAGCAGTTCCTGGACAGGGAGCTCCTACAATGAGCAGTTCTTC
CASSSWTGSSYNEQFF
>many|TRBV12-3/TRBV12-4|.|TRBJ1-5
TGTGCCAGCAGCCCGGACAGTTATCAGCCCCAGCATTTT
CASSPDSYQPQHF
>.|TRBV4-1|.|TRBJ2-7
TGCGCCAGCAGCCAAGAAGGACCGGGGGCGGTCTACGAGCAGTACTTC
CASSQEGPGAVYEQYF
>few|TRBV7-3|.|TRBJ2-2
TGTGCCAGCATGGATGTCACCGGGGAGCTGTTTTTT
CASMDVTGELFF
>many|TRBV4-1|.|TRBJ2-3
TGCGCCAGCAGCAATGAGGCCGCAGATACGCAGTATTTT
CASSNEAADTQYF
>.|TRBV2|TRBD2|TRBJ2-7
TGTGCCAGCAGTGAGGGGACTAGCGGGGCCTACGAGCAGTACTTC
CASSEGTSGAYEQYF
>many|TRBV3-1|.|TRBJ2-1
TGTGCCAGCAGCCAAGATAGTTCTGATACTCCCTACAATGAGCAGTTCTTC
CASSQDSSDTPYNEQFF
>few|TRBV14|.|TRBJ2-5
TGTGCCAGCAGCCAAGGGTTGGGCAGGGGCATCCAAGAGACCCAGTACTTC
CASSQGLGRGIQETQYF
>few|TRBV27|TRBD2|TRBJ2-1
TGTGCCAGCGGACGCGGGGGAACTTACAATGAGCAGTTCTTC
CASGRGGTYNEQFF
>few|TRBV20-1|TRBD2|TRBJ2-1
TGCAGTGCTAGAGAAGGGACTAGCGGGAAGAATGAGCAGTTCTTC
CSAREGTSGKNEQFF
>many|TRBV5-1|TRBD2|TRBJ2-1
TGCGCCAGTTTAGCGGGAGGGCCCCTCTACAATGAGCAGTTCTTC
CASLAGGPLYNEQFF
>many|TRBV4-1|TRBD1|TRBJ1-1
TGCGCCAGCAGCCAAGAAGACAGGGGGCGGGAGAACACTGAAGCTTTCTTT
CASSQEDRGRENTEAFF
>.|TRBV2|.|TRBJ1-6
TGTGCCAGCAGCGGCCGGGCCCCCTATAATTCACCCCTCCACTTT
CASSGRAPYNSPLHF
>many|TRBV2|.|TRBJ1-2
TGTGCCAGCAGTTACCAGGGTTACAATGGCTACACCTTC
CASSYQGYNGYTF
>.|TRBV7-9|.|TRBJ2-4
TGTGCCAGCAGCTTAGGTCAAGGGCTGGAAGTTGATCAGTACTTC
CASSLGQGLEVDQYF
>few|TRBV9|TRBD2|TRBJ2-1
TGTGCCAGCAGCGCCCCATTCGGGGCTAGCGGATCCAATGAGCAGTTCTTC
CASSAPFGASGSNEQFF
>few|TRBV5-5|.|TRBJ2-5
TGTGCCAGCAACGAAGAAGAGACCCAGTACTTC
CASNEEETQYF
>few|TRBV27|.|TRBJ1-2
TGTGCCAGCAGTTCCCGACAGACCGGCTACACCTTC
CASSSRQTGYTF
>.|TRBV11-2|.|TRBJ2-7
TGTGCCAGCAGCTTACCCGCATACGAGCAGTACTTC
CASSLPAYEQYF
>many|TRBV20-1|.|TRBJ2-3
TGCAGTGCTAGTCCTATCACAGGGAATACGCAGTATTTT
CSASPITGNTQYF
>many|TRBV5-1|TRBD2|TRBJ2-1
TGCGCCAGCAGCCTCACCAGCGGGGGGGCCAGTGAGCAGTTCTTC
CASSLTSGGASEQFF
>.|TRBV6-5|TRBD1|TRBJ2-1
TGTGCCAGCAGTTACGGGACAGTCTCCTACAATGAGCAGTTCTTC
CASSYGTVSYNEQFF
>few|TRBV6-4|TRBD1|TRBJ2-1
TGTGCCAGCAGTGAAGCGGCAACAGGGGGCTATGAGCAGTTCTTC
CASSEAATGGYEQFF
>many|TRBV25-1|.|TRBJ2-1
TGTGCCAGCAGTGGCGCGAATGAGCAGTTCTTC
CASSGANEQFF
>.|TRBV9|.|TRBJ1-2
TGTGCCAGCAGCGTAGGGTCTTTGGGCGCTAACTATGGCTACACCTTC
CASSVGSLGANYGYTF
>few|TRBV9|TRBD1|TRBJ2-1
TGTGCCAGCAGCGTAGGGACAGGCGTCAATGAGCAGTTCTTC
CASSVGTGVNEQFF
>many|TRBV29-1|TRBD2|TRBJ2-6
TGCAGCGTTGAAGGACTAGCGGGGGCTGGGGCCAACGTCCTGACTTTC
CSVEGLAGAGANVLTF
>many|TRBV5-1|.|TRBJ2-1
TGCGCCAGCAGTACCGGGGGCAATGAGCAGTTCTTC
CASSTGGNEQFF
>few|TRBV7-8|.|TRBJ2-1
TGTGCCAGCACCCCAAGGGAGAACTACAATGAGCAGTTCTTC
CASTPRENYNEQFF